These 18 T cell receptor beta chains were all obtained from the same sample, sequenced in a study of T cells in Graves' hyperthyroidism and ophthalmopathy (dated by TCRdb to between 2018 and 2021). Preparation of the library involved multiplex PCR. Sequencing instrument: Illumina HiSeq 2000. The TCR beta CDR3 regions were amplified from the RNA transcripts. A first-round RT-PCR of the TCR CDR3 used the HTBI primer set with the Qiagen OneStep RT-PCR kit. The public sequencing data were trimmed at Q25 with fastp and processed into clonotypes with MiXCR by TCRdb, which kept only in-frame beta chains. Rows are unified per CDR3 protein, each entry keeping the most common DNA and genes. The sample contains hundreds of thousands of distinct CDR3 sequences, around 21% of them found a single time. The ten largest clones capture more than 30% of the sample. The specimen was blood. The receptors derive from a man in his thirties or forties with Graves' ophthalmopathy.

The gene calls are TRBV9 and TRBJ2-2; 8 bases are shared with TRBD1. The V gene's germline CDR1 is SGDLS and CDR2 YYNGEE. Trimming removed 4 bases from V and 3 bases from J; junction bases left unmatched: 8. The CDR3 contains 16 residues. DNA of the CDR3: TGTGCCAGCAGCACTCAGGGGGCGGTCTACACCGGGGAGCTGTTTTTT. This sequence encodes CASSTQGAVYTGELFF.

The table lists this clonotype with a few counts. The rearrangement uses TRBV12-3 or TRBV12-4 and TRBJ2-2; unclear D gene. Trimming pared 5 bases from V and 4 bases from J, leaving 8 bases between. The CDR3 has 13 amino acids. The CDR3 nucleotides are TGTGCCAGCAGTCAACGGAGCACCGGGGAGCTGTTTTTT. It codes for CASSQRSTGELFF.

This clonotype was detected many times. The V call is TRBV18, the J call TRBJ2-5; no reliable D call. The CDR3 extends over 13 amino acids. Trimming pared 5 bases from V and 5 bases from J, leaving 12 bases between. Germline V gene data show CDR1 as KGHSH and CDR2 as LQKENI. CDR3 in amino acids: CASSTGVSETQYF. In DNA, the CDR3 is TGTGCCAGCTCAACTGGGGTATCCGAGACCCAGTACTTC. Full variable domain (missing parts from reference TRBV18 and TRBJ2-5): NAGVMQNPRHLVRRRGQEARLRCSPMKGHSHVYWYRQLPEEGLKFMVYLQKENIIDESGMPKERFSAEFPKEGPSILRIQQVVRGDSAAYFCASSTGVSETQYFGPGTRLLVL.

This chain joins TRBV9 and TRBJ1-2, with 7 positions matching TRBD1. The CDR3 length is 12 residues. Per the germline V gene, CDR1 is SGDLS and CDR2 is YYNGEE. Losses at the gene ends were 4 bases for V and 7 bases for J; bases not matched to a gene: 4. DNA for the CDR3: TGTGCCAGCAGCTTGGACAGGAGTGGCTACACCTTC. Translated, it gives CASSLDRSGYTF. The full variable domain, with the rest looked up from reference TRBV9 and TRBJ1-2, is DSGVTQTPKHLITATGQRVTLRCSPRSGDLSVYWYQQSLDQGLQFLIQYYNGEERAKGNILERFSAQQFPDLHSELNLSSLELGDSALYFCASSLDRSGYTFGSGTRLTVV.

The chain is built from TRBV12-3 or TRBV12-4 and TRBJ1-2, with 7 positions matching TRBD1. The CDR3 covers 15 residues. Trimming cost V 2 bases and J 2 bases; bases outside gene matches: 5. CDR3 sequence: CASSLLDRVNYGYTF. The CDR3 coding sequence is TGTGCCAGCAGTTTACTCGACAGGGTGAACTATGGCTACACCTTC.

Written as DNA, the CDR3 is TGCGCCAGCAGTGAGTCAAGTCTCCTCGCCTACGAGCAGTACTTC. This codes for CASSESSLLAYEQYF. The V gene is TRBV10-1, the J gene TRBJ2-7, with unresolved D. V was pared by 0 bases and J by 2 bases, with 11 bases between. CDR1 is WNHNN and CDR2 is SYGVQD in the germline V gene (reference sequence). The CDR3 is made up of 15 amino acids.

The chain links TRBV28 to TRBJ1-5, with 9 positions matching TRBD1. Germline V gene sequence: CDR1 MDHEN, CDR2 SYDVKM. The ends lost 2 bases at V and 1 base at J; junction bases unmatched: 3. The length of the CDR3 is 16 residues. The CDR3 here is CASSLLDRGSNQPQHF. For the CDR3, the DNA is TGTGCCAGCAGTTTACTAGACAGGGGGAGCAATCAGCCCCAGCATTTT.

This clonotype was counted ten times or more. The chain links TRBV28 to TRBJ1-5; no clear D gene. The CDR3 has 15 amino acids. V was trimmed by 6 bases and J by 0 bases, leaving 12 bases between them. Germline V gene lookup returns CDR1 MDHEN and CDR2 SYDVKM. The CDR3 loop reads CASRDLRDSNQPQHF. For the CDR3, the DNA is TGTGCCAGCAGGGACTTACGTGATAGCAATCAGCCCCAGCATTTT. Full variable domain (missing parts from reference TRBV28 and TRBJ1-5): DVKVTQSSRYLVKRTGEKVFLECVQDMDHENMFWYRQDPGLGLRLIYFSYDVKMKEKGDIPEGYSVSREKKERFSLILESASTNQTSMYLCASRDLRDSNQPQHFGDGTRLSIL.

This clonotype was recorded at least ten times. The chain uses TRBV7-9 and TRBJ1-6; 10 bases are a match to TRBD1. Germline CDR1 reads SEHNR; CDR2 reads FQNEAQ (reference sequence). Germline trimming cut 4 bases from V and 9 bases from J; bases unmatched to any gene: 3. This CDR3 spans 14 amino acids. CDR3 protein: CASSSGTGVSPLHF. CDR3 coding DNA: TGTGCCAGCAGCTCCGGGACAGGGGTTTCACCCCTCCACTTT.

The rearrangement joins TRBV30 to TRBJ2-7; unclear D gene. The CDR3 covers 13 residues. The V end was cut by 2 bases, the J end by 2 bases, with 10 bases between. Germline V gives CDR1 GTSNPN, CDR2 SVGIG (reference sequence). Here the CDR3 reads CAWSSRTPYEQYF. The CDR3 DNA is TGTGCCTGGAGTTCCAGGACCCCCTACGAGCAGTACTTC.

This clonotype occurred a few times. This chain joins TRBV28 and TRBJ2-1, with D maybe TRBD2 (6 bases). V lost 5 bases and J 0 bases, leaving 14 bases between the germline ends. The germline V gene has CDR1 MDHEN and CDR2 SYDVKM. The CDR3 spans 16 residues. The CDR3: CASSTLSGSSYNEQFF. The CDR3 DNA sequence: TGTGCCAGCAGTACCCTTAGCGGTAGCTCCTACAATGAGCAGTTCTTC.

The chain uses TRBV29-1 and TRBJ2-3; 7 nucleotides agree with TRBD1. The CDR3 covers 15 residues. After removal of 3 bases from V and 2 bases from J, the junction contained 8 bases not matched to a gene. Germline V CDR1 and CDR2: SQVTM, ANQGSEA. The CDR3, as DNA: TGCAGCGTTGAGAACAGAGGGGGCCCCACAGATACGCAGTATTTT. This codes for CSVENRGGPTDTQYF.

This clonotype was counted at least ten times. The J gene is TRBJ1-1, the V gene TRBV6-1; D ambiguous. This CDR3 is built from 15 residues. V lost 6 bases and J 1 base, leaving 15 bases between the germline ends. From germline, CDR1 is MNHNS and CDR2 SASEGT. As DNA, the CDR3 is TGTGCCAGCAGCCTAAGCCCGATGGGGAACACTGAAGCTTTCTTT. It specifies CASSLSPMGNTEAFF.

The chain combines TRBV28 with TRBJ1-3, with D perhaps matching TRBD1 (6 bases). The germline gives CDR1 MDHEN, CDR2 SYDVKM. There are 15 residues in the CDR3. The V gene lost 7 bases and the J gene lost 0 bases, with 13 bases spanning the gap. The CDR3 is CASTVDRISGNTIYF. The CDR3 bases are TGTGCCAGCACCGTAGACAGGATCTCTGGAAACACCATATATTTT.

This clonotype was recorded many times. This chain joins TRBV6-1 and TRBJ1-6; 11 bases agree with TRBD1. The germline V gene has CDR1 MNHNS and CDR2 SASEGT. V shed 5 bases, J shed 10 bases, and the junction held 16 bases outside the gene matches. The CDR3 sequence is 18 residues long. The CDR3 spells CASSYDTPGQGAGSPLHF. CDR3 DNA sequence: TGTGCCAGCAGTTACGATACCCCCGGACAGGGGGCAGGATCACCCCTCCACTTT.

This sequence joins TRBV6-5 and TRBJ2-1, with 13 bases fitting TRBD2. V lost 3 bases to trimming and J lost 12 bases; unmatched junction nucleotides: 11. Germline V gene data show CDR1 as MNHEY and CDR2 as SVGAGI. The CDR3 length is 16 residues. The CDR3 nucleotides read TGTGCCAGCAGTTATGGAAGCGGACTAGCGGGAGTGGGGCAGTTCTTC. Protein: CASSYGSGLAGVGQFF.

This clonotype was detected a few times. Written as DNA, the CDR3 is TGCAGCGTCCAGAGGGCTAGCGGGAGGGGCGAGCAGTACTTC. Translation gives CSVQRASGRGEQYF. The chain couples TRBV29-1 to TRBJ2-7; 12 positions match TRBD2. The CDR3 covers 14 residues. Germline values: CDR1 SQVTM, CDR2 ANQGSEA. The trim removed 6 bases at V and 6 bases at J, leaving 9 bases unmatched.

This clonotype turned up a few times. V usage is TRBV29-1 and J usage is TRBJ2-5; D might be TRBD1 (6 bases). The germline CDR1 and CDR2 sequences are SQVTM and ANQGSEA. This CDR3 region has 13 residues. V shed 4 bases and J shed 7 bases, with 16 bases lying between them. CDR3 in DNA: TGCAGCGTTGGGGACAAAAAGTACGGGACCCAGTACTTC. Translated, it gives CSVGDKKYGTQYF. Looking up the rest from reference TRBV29-1 and TRBJ2-5 gives the full variable domain: SAVISQKPSRDICQRGTSLTIQCQVDSQVTMMFWYRQQPGQSLTLIATANQGSEATYESGFVIDKFPISRPNLTFSTLTVSNMSPEDSSIYLCSVGDKKYGTQYFGPGTRLLVL.